Reported below is one TCR beta chain. Sequenced by immunoSEQ multiplex PCR; TCRdb stores in-frame clones only, minus some. In the table there are some 250,000 clones, 65% to 85% of which are singletons. The data are from a study of blood T cell repertoires in COVID-19. Across the study: COVID-19 samples from acute and convalescent phases originated in the United States, Italy and Spain.

Sequencing was performed on peripheral blood. The sequence came from a man aged 40-50 years with active or convalescent COVID-19.

CDR3: CASSKGAGGGDTQYF. The CDR3 DNA reads TGTGCCAGCAGCAAAGGGGCGGGAGGGGGAGATACGCAGTATTTT. V usage is TRBV21-1 and J usage is TRBJ2-3; the table assigns TRBD2, which was not confirmed against the DNA. TRBV21-1 is reported as a pseudogene. The CDR3 extends over 15 amino acids.